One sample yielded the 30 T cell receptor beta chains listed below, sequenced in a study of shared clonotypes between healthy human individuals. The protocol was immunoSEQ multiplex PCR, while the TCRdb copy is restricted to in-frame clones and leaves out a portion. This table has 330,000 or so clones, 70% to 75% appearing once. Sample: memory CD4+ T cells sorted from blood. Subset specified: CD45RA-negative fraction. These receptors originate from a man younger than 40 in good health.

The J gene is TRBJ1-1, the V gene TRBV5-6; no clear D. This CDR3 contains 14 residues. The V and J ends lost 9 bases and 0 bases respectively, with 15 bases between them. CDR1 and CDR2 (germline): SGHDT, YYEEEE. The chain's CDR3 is CATRGPSMNTEAFF. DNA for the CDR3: TGTGCCACCAGAGGGCCAAGCATGAACACTGAAGCTTTCTTT. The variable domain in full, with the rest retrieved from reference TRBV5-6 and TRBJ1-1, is DAGVTQSPTHLIKTRGQQVTLRCSPKSGHDTVSWYQQALGQGPQFIFQYYEEEERQRGNFPDRFSGHQFPNYSSELNVNALLLGDSALYLCATRGPSMNTEAFFGQGTRLTVV.

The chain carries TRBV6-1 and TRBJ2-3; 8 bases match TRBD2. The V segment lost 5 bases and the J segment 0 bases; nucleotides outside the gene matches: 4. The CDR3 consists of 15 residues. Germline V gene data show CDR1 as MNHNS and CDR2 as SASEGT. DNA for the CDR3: TGTGCCAGCAGTAGGACTAGCACCAGCACAGATACGCAGTATTTT. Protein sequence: CASSRTSTSTDTQYF.

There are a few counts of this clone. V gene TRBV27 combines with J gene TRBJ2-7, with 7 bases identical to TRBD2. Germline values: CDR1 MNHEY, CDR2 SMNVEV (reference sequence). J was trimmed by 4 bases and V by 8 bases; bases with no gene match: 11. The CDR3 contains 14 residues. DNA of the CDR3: TGTGCCAGCGATTCGGCGGGAGTGCTGTACGAGCAGTACTTC. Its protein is CASDSAGVLYEQYF.

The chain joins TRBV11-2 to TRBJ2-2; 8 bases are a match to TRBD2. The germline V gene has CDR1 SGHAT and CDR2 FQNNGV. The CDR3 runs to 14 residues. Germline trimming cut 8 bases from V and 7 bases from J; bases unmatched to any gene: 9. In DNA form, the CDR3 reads TGTGCCAGCCTAAGAAGCGGGAGAGGCGGGGAGCTGTTTTTT. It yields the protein CASLRSGRGGELFF.

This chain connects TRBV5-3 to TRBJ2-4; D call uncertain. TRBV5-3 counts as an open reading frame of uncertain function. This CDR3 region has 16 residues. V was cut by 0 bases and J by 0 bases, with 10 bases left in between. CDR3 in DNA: TGTGCCAGAAGCTTGGACCACCGGGTAGCCAAAAACATTCAGTACTTC. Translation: CARSLDHRVAKNIQYF.

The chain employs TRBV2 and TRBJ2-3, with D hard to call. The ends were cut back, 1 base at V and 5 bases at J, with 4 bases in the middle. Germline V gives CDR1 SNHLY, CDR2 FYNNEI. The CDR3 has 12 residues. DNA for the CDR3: TGTGCCAGCAGTGAAGGGCAAGATACGCAGTATTTT. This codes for CASSEGQDTQYF.

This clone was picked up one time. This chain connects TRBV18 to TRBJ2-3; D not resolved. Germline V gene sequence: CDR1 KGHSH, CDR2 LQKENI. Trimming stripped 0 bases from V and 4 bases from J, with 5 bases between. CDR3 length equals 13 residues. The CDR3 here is CASSPPSSDTQYF. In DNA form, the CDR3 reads TGTGCCAGCTCACCACCAAGCTCAGATACGCAGTATTTT.

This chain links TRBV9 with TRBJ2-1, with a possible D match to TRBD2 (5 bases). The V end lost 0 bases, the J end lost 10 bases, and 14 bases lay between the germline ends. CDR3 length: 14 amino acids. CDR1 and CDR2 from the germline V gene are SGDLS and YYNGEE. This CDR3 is CASSVAPGGLEQFF. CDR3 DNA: TGTGCCAGCAGCGTAGCTCCCGGCGGGCTCGAGCAGTTCTTC.

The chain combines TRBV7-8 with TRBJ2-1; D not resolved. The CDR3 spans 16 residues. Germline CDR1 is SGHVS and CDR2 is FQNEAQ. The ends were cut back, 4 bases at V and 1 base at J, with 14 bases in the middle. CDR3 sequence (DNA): TGTGCCAGCAGCTCCCCTGTGGCGCGATCCTACAATGAGCAGTTCTTC. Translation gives CASSSPVARSYNEQFF.

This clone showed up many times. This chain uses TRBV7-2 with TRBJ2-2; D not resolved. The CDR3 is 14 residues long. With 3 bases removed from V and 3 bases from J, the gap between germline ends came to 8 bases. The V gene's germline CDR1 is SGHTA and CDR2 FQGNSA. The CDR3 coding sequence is TGTGCCAGCAGCTTCGGACGGCACACCGGGGAGCTGTTTTTT. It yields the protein CASSFGRHTGELFF.

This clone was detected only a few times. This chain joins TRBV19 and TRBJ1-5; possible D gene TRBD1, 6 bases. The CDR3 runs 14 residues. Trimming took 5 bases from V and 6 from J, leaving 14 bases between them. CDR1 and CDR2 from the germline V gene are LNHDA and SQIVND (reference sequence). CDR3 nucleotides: TGTGCCAGTAGTCCCAGGACAGTAAGTCAGCCCCAGCATTTT. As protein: CASSPRTVSQPQHF. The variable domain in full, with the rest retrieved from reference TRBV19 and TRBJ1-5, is DGGITQSPKYLFRKEGQNVTLSCEQNLNHDAMYWYRQDPGQGLRLIYYSQIVNDFQKGDIAEGYSVSREKKESFPLTVTSAQKNPTAFYLCASSPRTVSQPQHFGDGTRLSIL.

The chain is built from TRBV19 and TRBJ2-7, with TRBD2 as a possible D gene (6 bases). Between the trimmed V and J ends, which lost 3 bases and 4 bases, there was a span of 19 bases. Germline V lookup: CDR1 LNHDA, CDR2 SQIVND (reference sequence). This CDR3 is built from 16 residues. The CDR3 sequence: CASSIAATSSLYEQYF. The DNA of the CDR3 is TGTGCCAGTAGTATTGCGGCGACTAGTTCACTGTACGAGCAGTACTTC.

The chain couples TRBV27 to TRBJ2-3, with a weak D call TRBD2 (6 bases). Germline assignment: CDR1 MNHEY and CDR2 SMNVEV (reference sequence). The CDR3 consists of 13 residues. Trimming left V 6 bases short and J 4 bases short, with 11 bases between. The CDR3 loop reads CASRVPGADTQYF. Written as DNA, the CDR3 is TGTGCCAGCAGAGTCCCGGGAGCAGATACGCAGTATTTT.

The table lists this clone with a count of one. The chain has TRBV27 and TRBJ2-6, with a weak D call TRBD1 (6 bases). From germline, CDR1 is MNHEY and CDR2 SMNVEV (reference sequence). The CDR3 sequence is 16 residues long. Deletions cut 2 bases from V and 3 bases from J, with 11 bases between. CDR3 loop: CASSLMGAGGANVLTF. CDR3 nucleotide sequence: TGTGCCAGCAGTTTAATGGGGGCGGGTGGGGCCAACGTCCTGACTTTC.

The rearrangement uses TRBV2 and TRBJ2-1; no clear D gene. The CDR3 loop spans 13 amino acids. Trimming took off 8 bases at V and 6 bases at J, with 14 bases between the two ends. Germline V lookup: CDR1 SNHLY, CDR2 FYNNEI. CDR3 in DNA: TGTGCCAGCGCTGGGAACGTTGGCAATGAGCAGTTCTTC. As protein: CASAGNVGNEQFF.

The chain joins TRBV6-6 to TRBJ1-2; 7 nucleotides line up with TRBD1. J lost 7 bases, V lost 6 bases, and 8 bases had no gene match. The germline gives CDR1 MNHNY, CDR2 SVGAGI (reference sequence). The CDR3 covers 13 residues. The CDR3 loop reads CASRPDREGGYTF. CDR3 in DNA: TGTGCCAGCAGACCCGACAGGGAGGGTGGCTACACCTTC.

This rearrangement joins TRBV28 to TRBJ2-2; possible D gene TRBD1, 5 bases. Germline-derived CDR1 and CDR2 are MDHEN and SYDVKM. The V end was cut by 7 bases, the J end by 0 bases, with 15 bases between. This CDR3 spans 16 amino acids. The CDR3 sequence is CASTNDSPPNTGELFF. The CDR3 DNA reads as TGTGCCAGCACCAACGACAGCCCCCCGAACACCGGGGAGCTGTTTTTT.

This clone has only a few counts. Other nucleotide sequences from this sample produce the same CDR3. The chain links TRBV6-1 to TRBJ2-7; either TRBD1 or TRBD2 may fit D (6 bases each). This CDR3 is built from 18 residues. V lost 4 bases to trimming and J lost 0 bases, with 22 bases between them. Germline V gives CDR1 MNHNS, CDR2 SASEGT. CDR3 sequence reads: CASSAGGGGWGRSYEQYF. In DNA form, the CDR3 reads TGTGCCAGCAGTGCCGGGGGTGGGGGCTGGGGGCGCTCCTACGAGCAGTACTTC.

In DNA, the CDR3 is TGTGCCAGCAGGTTAGGAGGGCGTGAGACCCAGTACTTC. As protein: CASRLGGRETQYF. The rearrangement links TRBV28 to TRBJ2-5; TRBD2 might be the D (6 bases). The CDR3 runs to 13 residues. CDR1 is MDHEN, CDR2 SYDVKM, per germline. V dropped 6 bases and J dropped 5 bases, with 13 bases sitting between them.

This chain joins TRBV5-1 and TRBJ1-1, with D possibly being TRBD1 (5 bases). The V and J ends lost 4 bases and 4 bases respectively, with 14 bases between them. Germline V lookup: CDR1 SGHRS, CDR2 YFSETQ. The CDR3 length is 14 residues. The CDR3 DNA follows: TGCGCCAGCAGCCCCTCGGGGGAGGGCACTGAAGCTTTCTTT. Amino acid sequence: CASSPSGEGTEAFF. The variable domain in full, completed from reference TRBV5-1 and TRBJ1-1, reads KAGVTQTPRYLIKTRGQQVTLSCSPISGHRSVSWYQQTPGQGLQFLFEYFSETQRNKGNFPGRFSGRQFSNSRSEMNVSTLELGDSALYLCASSPSGEGTEAFFGQGTRLTVV.

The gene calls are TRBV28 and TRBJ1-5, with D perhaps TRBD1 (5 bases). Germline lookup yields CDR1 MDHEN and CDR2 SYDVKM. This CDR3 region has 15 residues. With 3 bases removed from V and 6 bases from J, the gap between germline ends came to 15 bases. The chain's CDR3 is CASSFPPRARQPQHF. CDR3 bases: TGTGCCAGCAGTTTTCCCCCCAGGGCTCGTCAGCCCCAGCATTTT. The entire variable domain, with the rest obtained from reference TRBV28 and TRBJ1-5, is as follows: DVKVTQSSRYLVKRTGEKVFLECVQDMDHENMFWYRQDPGLGLRLIYFSYDVKMKEKGDIPEGYSVSREKKERFSLILESASTNQTSMYLCASSFPPRARQPQHFGDGTRLSIL.

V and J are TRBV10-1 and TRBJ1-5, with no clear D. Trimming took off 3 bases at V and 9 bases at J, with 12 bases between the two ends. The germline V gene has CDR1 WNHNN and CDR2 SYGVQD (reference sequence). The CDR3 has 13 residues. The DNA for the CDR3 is TGCGCCAGCAGTGATAATTCTGCTGGGCCCCAGCATTTT. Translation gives CASSDNSAGPQHF.

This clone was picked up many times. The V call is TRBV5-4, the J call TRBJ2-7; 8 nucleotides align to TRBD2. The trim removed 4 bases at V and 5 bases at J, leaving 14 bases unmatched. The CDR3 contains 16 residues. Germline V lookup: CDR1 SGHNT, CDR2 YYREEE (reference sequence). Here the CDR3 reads CASSRSGAGGFNEQYF. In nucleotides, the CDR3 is TGTGCCAGCAGCCGCTCCGGCGCGGGAGGTTTCAACGAGCAGTACTTC.

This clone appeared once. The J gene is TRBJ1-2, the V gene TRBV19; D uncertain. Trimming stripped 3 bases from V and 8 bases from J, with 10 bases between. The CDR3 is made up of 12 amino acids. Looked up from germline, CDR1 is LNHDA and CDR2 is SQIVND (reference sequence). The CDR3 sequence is CASSMSRWGYTF. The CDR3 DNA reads TGTGCCAGTAGTATGAGCCGCTGGGGCTACACCTTC.

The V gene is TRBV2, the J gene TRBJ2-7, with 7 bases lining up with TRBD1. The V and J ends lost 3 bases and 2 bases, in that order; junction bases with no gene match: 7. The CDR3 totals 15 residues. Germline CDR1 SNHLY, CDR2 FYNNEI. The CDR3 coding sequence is TGTGCCAGCAGTGATAATTTGGGACAGCCCTACGAGCAGTACTTC. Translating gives CASSDNLGQPYEQYF.

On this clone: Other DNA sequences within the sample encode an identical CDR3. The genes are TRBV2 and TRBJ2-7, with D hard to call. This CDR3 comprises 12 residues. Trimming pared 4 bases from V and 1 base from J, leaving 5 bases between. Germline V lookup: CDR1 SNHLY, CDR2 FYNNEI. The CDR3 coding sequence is TGTGCCAGCAGTGGTGGTTCCTACGAGCAGTACTTC. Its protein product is CASSGGSYEQYF. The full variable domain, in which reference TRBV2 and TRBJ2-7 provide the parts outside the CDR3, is EPEVTQTPSHQVTQMGQEVILRCVPISNHLYFYWYRQILGQKVEFLVSFYNNEISEKSEIFDDQFSVERPDGSNFTLKIRSTKLEDSAMYFCASSGGSYEQYFGPGTRLTVT.

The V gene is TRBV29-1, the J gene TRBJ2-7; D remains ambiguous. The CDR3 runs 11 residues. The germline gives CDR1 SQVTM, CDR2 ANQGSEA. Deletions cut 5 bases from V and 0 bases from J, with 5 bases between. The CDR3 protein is CSVSHSYEQYF. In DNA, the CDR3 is TGCAGCGTTTCCCACTCCTACGAGCAGTACTTC.

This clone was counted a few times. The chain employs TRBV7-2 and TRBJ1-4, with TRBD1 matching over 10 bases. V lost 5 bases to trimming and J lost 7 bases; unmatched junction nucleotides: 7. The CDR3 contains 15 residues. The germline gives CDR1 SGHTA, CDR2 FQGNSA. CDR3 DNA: TGTGCCAGCAGCGAAGACAGGGGGCGCGCTGAAAAACTGTTTTTT. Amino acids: CASSEDRGRAEKLFF. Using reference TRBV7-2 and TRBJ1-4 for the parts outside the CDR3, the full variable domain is GAGVSQSPSNKVTEKGKDVELRCDPISGHTALYWYRQSLGQGLEFLIYFQGNSAPDKSGLPSDRFSAERTGGSVSTLTIQRTQQEDSAVYLCASSEDRGRAEKLFFGSGTQLSVL.

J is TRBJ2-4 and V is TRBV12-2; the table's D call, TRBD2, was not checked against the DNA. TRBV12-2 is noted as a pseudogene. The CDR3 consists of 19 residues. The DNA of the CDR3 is TGTGCAAGTCGCTTCCGAGTTTGTGGACTTTCCTTAGCCAAAAACATTCAGTACTTC. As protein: CASRFRVCGLSLAKNIQYF.

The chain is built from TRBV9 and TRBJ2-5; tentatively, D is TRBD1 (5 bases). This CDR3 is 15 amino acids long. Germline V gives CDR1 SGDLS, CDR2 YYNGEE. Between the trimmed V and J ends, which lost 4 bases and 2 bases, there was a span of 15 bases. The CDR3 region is CASSPQEGPQETQYF. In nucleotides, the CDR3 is TGTGCCAGCAGCCCACAGGAAGGGCCGCAAGAGACCCAGTACTTC.